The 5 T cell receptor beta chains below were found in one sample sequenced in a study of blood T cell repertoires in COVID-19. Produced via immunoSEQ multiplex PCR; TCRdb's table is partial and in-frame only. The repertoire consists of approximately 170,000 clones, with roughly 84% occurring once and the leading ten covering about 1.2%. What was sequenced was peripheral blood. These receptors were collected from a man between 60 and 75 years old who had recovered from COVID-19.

The CDR3 loop is CASTVITGNTEAFF. The DNA for the CDR3 is TGTGCCAGCACCGTGATAACAGGGAACACTGAAGCTTTCTTT. This rearrangement joins TRBV9 to TRBJ1-1; D is perhaps TRBD1 (5 bases). The V end was cut by 6 bases, the J end by 1 base, with 13 bases between. The CDR3 consists of 14 residues. Germline CDR1 is SGDLS and CDR2 is YYNGEE.

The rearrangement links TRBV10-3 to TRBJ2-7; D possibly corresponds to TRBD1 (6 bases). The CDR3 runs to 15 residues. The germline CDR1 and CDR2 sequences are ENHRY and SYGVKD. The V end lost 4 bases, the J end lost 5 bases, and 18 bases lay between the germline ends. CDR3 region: CAISGQDSISHEQYF. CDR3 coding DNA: TGTGCCATCAGTGGTCAGGACAGCATTAGCCACGAGCAGTACTTC.

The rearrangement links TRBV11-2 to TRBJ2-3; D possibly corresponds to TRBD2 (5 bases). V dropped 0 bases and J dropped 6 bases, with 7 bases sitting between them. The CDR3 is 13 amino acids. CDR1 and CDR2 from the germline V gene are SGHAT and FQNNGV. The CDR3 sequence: CASSLEVADTQYF. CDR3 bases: TGTGCCAGCAGCTTAGAAGTAGCGGATACGCAGTATTTT. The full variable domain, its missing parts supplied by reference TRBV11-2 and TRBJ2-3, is EAGVAQSPRYKIIEKRQSVAFWCNPISGHATLYWYQQILGQGPKLLIQFQNNGVVDDSQLPKDRFSAERLKGVDSTLKIQPAKLEDSAVYLCASSLEVADTQYFGPGTRLTVL.

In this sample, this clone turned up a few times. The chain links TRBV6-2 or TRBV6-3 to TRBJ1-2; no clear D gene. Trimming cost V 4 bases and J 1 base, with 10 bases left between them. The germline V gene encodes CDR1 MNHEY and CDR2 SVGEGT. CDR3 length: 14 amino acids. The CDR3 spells CASSSIAVNYGYTF. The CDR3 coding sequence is TGTGCCAGCAGTTCTATAGCAGTTAACTATGGCTACACCTTC.

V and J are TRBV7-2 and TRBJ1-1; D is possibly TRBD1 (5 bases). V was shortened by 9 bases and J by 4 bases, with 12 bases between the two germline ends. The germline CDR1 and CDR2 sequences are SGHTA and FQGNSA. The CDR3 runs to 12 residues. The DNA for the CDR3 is TGTGCCAGTAGGAGACAGAGCACTGAAGCTTTCTTT. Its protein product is CASRRQSTEAFF.